The 5 T cell receptor beta chains presented below share a single source sample, sequenced in a study of spatial heterogeneity in lung cancer. Via MiXCR, TCRdb re-called the 5' RACE reads, giving one row per CDR3 protein. Of some 83,000 distinct CDR3 sequences detected, about 7.8% appear once; the ten largest clones hold roughly 7.1%. Regarding time point: sample taken at primary tumor resection. This specimen consisted of PBMCs, obtained at surgery. These receptor sequences come from a male donor with early-stage non-small cell lung cancer.

The chain recombines TRBV6-2 or TRBV6-3 with TRBJ1-5, with 9 bases fitting TRBD1. CDR3 length: 16 residues. Unmatched junction bases numbered 11, after V lost 6 bases and J lost 5 bases. From germline, CDR1 is MNHEY and CDR2 SVGEGT. The DNA of the CDR3 is TGTGCCAGCAGCCGCGGGACAGGGACCCTGGATCAGCCCCAGCATTTT. Protein: CASSRGTGTLDQPQHF.

The chain is built from TRBV9 and TRBJ2-5; TRBD1 agrees at 7 bases. Per germline, CDR1 SGDLS and CDR2 YYNGEE. With V trimmed by 3 bases and J by 1 base, 0 bases remained unmatched. The CDR3 spans 13 residues. CDR3 DNA: TGTGCCAGCAGCGACAGGGGCCAAGAGACCCAGTACTTC. Translating gives CASSDRGQETQYF.

This clonotype is medium-sized (0.01 to 0.1%) within its sample. V gene TRBV10-2 combines with J gene TRBJ2-3; a weak D match, TRBD1 (5 bases). Germline assignment: CDR1 WSHSY and CDR2 SAAADI. Trimming stripped 3 bases from V and 0 bases from J, with 10 bases between. This CDR3 contains 15 residues. The CDR3 sequence is CASSEPRESTDTQYF. CDR3 nucleotide sequence: TGCGCCAGCAGTGAACCCAGGGAAAGCACAGATACGCAGTATTTT.

The V gene is TRBV20-1, the J gene TRBJ2-1; 10 bases are a match to TRBD1. CDR1 and CDR2 from the germline V gene are DFQATT and SNEGSKA (reference sequence). The CDR3 runs 13 residues. CDR3 nucleotides: TGCAGCGCACCGGGACAGGGGCACAATGAGCAGTTCTTC. Its protein product is CSAPGQGHNEQFF.

There are many counts of this clonotype. The rearrangement joins TRBV9 to TRBJ2-7; D ambiguous. The ends were cut back, 0 bases at V and 7 bases at J, with 14 bases in the middle. In germline, CDR1 is SGDLS, CDR2 YYNGEE. The CDR3 extends over 14 amino acids. Written as DNA, the CDR3 is TGTGCCAGCAGCGTAGGACTGGGCTGGGGTGAGCAGTACTTC. Residues: CASSVGLGWGEQYF.